This T cell receptor (beta chain) was captured by sequencing in a study of tumor-infiltrating lymphocytes in primary liver carcinoma. Out of unsorted whole blood came the blood RNA, and germline DNA was extracted as well. Priming with a constant-region primer yielded TCR beta cDNA from around 540 ng total RNA. Amplification in three nested multiplex PCR rounds with slightly modified ARM-PCR gave rise to TCR beta libraries. The first two PCR rounds, around 10 cycles each, used TRBV1-TRBV30 forward primers and a C-beta reverse primer. MiXCR, applied by TCRdb to the multiplex PCR reads, yields one record per CDR3 protein. The sample includes approximately 310,000 distinct CDR3 sequences, about 60% of them seen just once. Trimming took off 5 bases at V and 4 bases at J, with 11 bases between the two ends. The germline V gene has CDR1 SGHAT and CDR2 FQNNGV. CDR3 size: 13 residues.

The chain is built from TRBV11-2 and TRBJ2-5, with D possibly being TRBD1 (6 bases). The receptor was derived from a man aged 35 to 55 with primary liver carcinoma and hepatitis B virus infection. The sequenced material came from peripheral blood. In DNA, the CDR3 is TGTGCCAGCAGCAAATCAGGGGCAGAGACCCAGTACTTC. Protein: CASSKSGAETQYF.